The clone carrying this TCR beta chain showed up just a few times. Unmatched junction bases numbered 19, after V lost 0 bases and J lost 0 bases. The CDR3 covers 22 residues. Germline CDR1 MNHEY, CDR2 SMNVEV (reference sequence). The sample is drawn from a study of blood T cell repertoires in COVID-19. TCRdb keeps only in-frame clones here, not all; method: immunoSEQ multiplex PCR. The repertoire consists of about 200,000 clones, with approximately 91% occurring once and the leading ten covering roughly a sixth. A Seattle source enrolled patients during active infection and followed them longitudinally.

Sequencing was done on a sample of peripheral blood. J is TRBJ2-3 and V is TRBV27; 9 nucleotides line up with TRBD2. The TCR originated in a man aged 50 to 59 with COVID-19, enrolled during active disease. The CDR3 nucleotides read TGTGCCAGCAGTTTATCACCCCCCCGGCTAGCGGGATGGAGTTCTAGCACAGATACGCAGTATTTT. Protein product: CASSLSPPRLAGWSSSTDTQYF.